This TCR beta chain appears in the sequencing data of a study of blood T cell repertoires in COVID-19. As for the study in general: Samples representing acute and convalescent COVID-19 were sourced from the United States, Italy and Spain. PBMCs, B-cell-depleted T cells, or T cells provided the cDNA or gDNA that made up the material.

The CDR3 is 15 amino acids. Per the germline V gene, CDR1 is SGHRS and CDR2 is YFSETQ. As originally analysed: Amplified reference gene primers provided the basis for estimating nucleated cell counts. TCRdb's table, derived via immunoSEQ multiplex PCR, lists solely in-frame clones and lacks some. The V and J calls and clone size come from that table; D and trimming were worked out from the DNA. The sample contains over 100,000 clones, roughly 86% of which appear only once. Note on this clone: One junction end does not reproduce the germline sequence, and a read error may be involved.

The sequence derives from a middle-aged man with acute or convalescent COVID-19. The chain employs TRBV5-1 and TRBJ1-5; weak D call: TRBD1 (6 bases). Source material: peripheral blood. The CDR3 here is CASSLVGGRNQPQHF. CDR3 DNA: TGCGCCAGCAGCTTGGTCGGGGGGCGCAACCAGCCCCAGCATTTT.